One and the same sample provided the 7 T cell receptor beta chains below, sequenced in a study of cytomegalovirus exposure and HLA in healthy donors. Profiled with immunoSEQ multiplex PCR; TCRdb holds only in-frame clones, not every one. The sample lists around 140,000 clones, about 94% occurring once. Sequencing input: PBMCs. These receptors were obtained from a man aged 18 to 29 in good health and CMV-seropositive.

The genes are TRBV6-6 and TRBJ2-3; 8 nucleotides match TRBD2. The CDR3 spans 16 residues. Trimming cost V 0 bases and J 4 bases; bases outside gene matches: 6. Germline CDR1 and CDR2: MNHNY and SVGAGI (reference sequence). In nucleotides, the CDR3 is TGTGCCAGCAGTTACTCTAGCGGGACCGCCGCAGATACGCAGTATTTT. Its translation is CASSYSSGTAADTQYF.

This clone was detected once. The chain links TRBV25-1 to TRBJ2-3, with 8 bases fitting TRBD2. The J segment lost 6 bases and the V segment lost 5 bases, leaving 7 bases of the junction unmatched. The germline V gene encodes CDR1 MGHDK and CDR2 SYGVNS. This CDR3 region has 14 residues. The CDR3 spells CASSQRAGVDTQYF. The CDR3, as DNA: TGTGCCAGCAGTCAACGAGCGGGAGTGGATACGCAGTATTTT.

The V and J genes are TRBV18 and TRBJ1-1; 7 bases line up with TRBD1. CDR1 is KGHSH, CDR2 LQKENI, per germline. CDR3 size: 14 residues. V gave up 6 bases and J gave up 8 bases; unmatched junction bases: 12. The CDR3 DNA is TGTGCCAGCTCCCACGGACAGGTGGGCGGAGAAGCTTTCTTT. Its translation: CASSHGQVGGEAFF.

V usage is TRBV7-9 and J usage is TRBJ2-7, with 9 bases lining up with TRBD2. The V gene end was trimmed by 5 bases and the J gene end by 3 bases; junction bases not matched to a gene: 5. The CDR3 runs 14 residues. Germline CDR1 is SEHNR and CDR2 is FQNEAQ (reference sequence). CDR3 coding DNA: TGTGCCAGCAGCCCTAGCGGGGCCTTCTACGAGCAGTACTTC. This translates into CASSPSGAFYEQYF.

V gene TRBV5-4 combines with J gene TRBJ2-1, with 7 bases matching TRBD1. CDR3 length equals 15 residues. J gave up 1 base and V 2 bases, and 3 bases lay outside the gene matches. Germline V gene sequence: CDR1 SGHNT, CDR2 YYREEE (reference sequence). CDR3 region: CASSLGGASYNEQFF. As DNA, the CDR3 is TGTGCCAGCAGCTTAGGGGGCGCATCCTACAATGAGCAGTTCTTC.

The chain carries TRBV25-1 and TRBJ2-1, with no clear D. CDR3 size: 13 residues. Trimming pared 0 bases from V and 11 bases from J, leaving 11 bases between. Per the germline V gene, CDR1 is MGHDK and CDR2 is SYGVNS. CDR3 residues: CASSEYEASKQFF. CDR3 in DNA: TGTGCCAGCAGTGAATATGAGGCTAGTAAGCAGTTCTTC.

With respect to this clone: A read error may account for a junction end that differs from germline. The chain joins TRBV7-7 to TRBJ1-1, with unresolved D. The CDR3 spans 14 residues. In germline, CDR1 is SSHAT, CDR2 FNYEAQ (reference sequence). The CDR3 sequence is CASSFPPGGTEAFF. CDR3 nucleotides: TGTGCTAGCAGCTTTCCCCCGGGTGGAACTGAAGCTTTCTTT.